Listed here are 14 T cell receptor beta chains from one sample, sequenced in a study of cytomegalovirus exposure and HLA in healthy donors. PCR involved 60 Vbeta and 13 Jbeta primers. Some clones are missing from TCRdb's copy, which holds only in-frame ones; the method was immunoSEQ multiplex PCR. The sample comprises 140,000 or so clones, around 74% of which are singletons, and around 4.5% rests with the top ten. Sequences were obtained from PBMCs. Every receptor here comes from a man between 18 and 29 years old in good health and CMV-seropositive.

This chain links TRBV18 with TRBJ1-5; D is perhaps TRBD1 (5 bases). Trimming took 3 bases from V and 1 from J, leaving 10 bases between them. CDR1 is KGHSH and CDR2 is LQKENI in the germline V gene. The CDR3 is 15 amino acids. The CDR3 region has the DNA TGTGCCAGCTCACCCAGGGATTTGAGCAATCAGCCCCAGCATTTT. Its translation is CASSPRDLSNQPQHF.

This rearrangement joins TRBV27 to TRBJ1-1; TRBD1 matches at 8 bases. Germline V lookup: CDR1 MNHEY, CDR2 SMNVEV (reference sequence). The CDR3 extends over 15 amino acids. The trim removed 9 bases at V and 8 bases at J, leaving 17 bases unmatched. Here the CDR3 DNA reads TGTGCCAGTCCCCCCCTAGAGCAGGGGGCGTCAGAAGCTTTCTTT. Protein: CASPPLEQGASEAFF.

The chain recombines TRBV7-9 with TRBJ2-2, with D possibly TRBD2 on 6 matching bases. The length of the CDR3 is 15 residues. The ends were cut back, 2 bases at V and 2 bases at J, with 9 bases in the middle. Per the germline V gene, CDR1 is SEHNR and CDR2 is FQNEAQ (reference sequence). The CDR3 here is CASSLWDFNTGELFF. The DNA for the CDR3 is TGTGCCAGCAGCTTATGGGACTTTAACACCGGGGAGCTGTTTTTT.

Comment on this clone: Within the sample, other DNA sequences also encode this same CDR3. This chain links TRBV5-4 with TRBJ1-1; no firm D call. The V gene lost 0 bases and the J gene lost 1 base, with 7 bases spanning the gap. CDR1 is SGHNT, CDR2 YYREEE, per germline (reference sequence). The CDR3 runs 14 residues. CDR3 sequence (DNA): TGTGCCAGCAGCTTGGCCGGTAGGAACACTGAAGCTTTCTTT. Protein: CASSLAGRNTEAFF.

The chain is built from TRBV7-2 and TRBJ1-5; D call uncertain. CDR1 and CDR2 (germline): SGHTA, FQGNSA. V was pared by 2 bases and J by 7 bases, with 12 bases between. The CDR3 has 14 residues. CDR3 sequence: CASSLKSQRQPQHF. For the CDR3, the DNA is TGTGCCAGCAGCTTAAAAAGTCAGAGGCAGCCCCAGCATTTT.

This clone was observed a few times. This chain joins TRBV6-9 and TRBJ2-7; possibly TRBD1 for D (6 bases). The CDR3 is 18 amino acids. V lost 4 bases and J lost 3, with 25 bases in between. CDR1 is MNHGY and CDR2 is SVAAGI in the germline V gene. CDR3 sequence reads: CASSSVFPQGGYDYEQYF. DNA for the CDR3: TGTGCCAGCAGTTCCGTTTTCCCCCAAGGGGGTTACGACTACGAGCAGTACTTC.

The CDR3 spells CAWSVGAEAFF. CDR3 bases: TGTGCCTGGAGTGTGGGGGCCGAAGCTTTCTTT. This chain connects TRBV30 to TRBJ1-1; D is perhaps TRBD1 (6 bases). The germline V gene has CDR1 GTSNPN and CDR2 SVGIG (reference sequence). The CDR3 totals 11 residues. V was pared by 0 bases and J by 8 bases, with 7 bases between.

This sequence joins TRBV6-5 and TRBJ2-3, with D maybe TRBD1 (6 bases). This CDR3 spans 14 amino acids. CDR1 is MNHEY, CDR2 SVGAGI, per germline. Trimming took off 4 bases at V and 4 bases at J, with 12 bases between the two ends. As DNA, the CDR3 is TGTGCCAGCAGTTTCCTGACAGGCCCAGATACGCAGTATTTT. This sequence encodes CASSFLTGPDTQYF.

V gene TRBV27 combines with J gene TRBJ1-5; TRBD1 aligns across 9 bases. Germline CDR1 MNHEY, CDR2 SMNVEV (reference sequence). V lost 5 bases to trimming and J lost 4 bases; unmatched junction nucleotides: 15. The CDR3 is made up of 18 amino acids. The CDR3 DNA reads as TGTGCCAGCAGTCCCTTTTTGTCCGGGACAGGGCTAAATCAGCCCCAGCATTTT. This sequence encodes CASSPFLSGTGLNQPQHF.

The rearrangement uses TRBV2 and TRBJ2-1, with 8 positions matching TRBD2. The V segment lost 8 bases and the J segment 4 bases; nucleotides outside the gene matches: 4. Germline CDR1 reads SNHLY; CDR2 reads FYNNEI. The CDR3 is 13 residues long. CDR3: CASEREQYNEQFF. DNA of the CDR3: TGTGCCAGCGAGCGGGAGCAGTACAATGAGCAGTTCTTC.

This rearrangement joins TRBV7-2 to TRBJ2-1, with TRBD2 matching over 8 bases. J gave up 4 bases and V 3 bases, and 5 bases lay outside the gene matches. CDR1 is SGHTA and CDR2 is FQGNSA in the germline V gene. The CDR3 length is 15 residues. DNA for the CDR3: TGTGCCAGCAGCTTGAGCGGGAGTGAATACAATGAGCAGTTCTTC. Its translation is CASSLSGSEYNEQFF.

The chain couples TRBV5-4 to TRBJ1-4; D is unresolved. The germline gives CDR1 SGHNT, CDR2 YYREEE (reference sequence). This CDR3 spans 13 amino acids. The V and J ends lost 1 base and 5 bases respectively, with 6 bases between them. This CDR3 reads CASSLPPNEKLFF. The CDR3 DNA sequence: TGTGCCAGCAGCTTGCCCCCAAATGAAAAACTGTTTTTT.

The chain joins TRBV6-6 to TRBJ1-1, with D possibly matching TRBD1 (5 bases). Per germline, CDR1 MNHNY and CDR2 SVGAGI (reference sequence). This CDR3 spans 13 amino acids. V dropped 6 bases and J dropped 2 bases, with 10 bases sitting between them. CDR3 in DNA: TGTGCCAGCAGCCCTCGGACAAACACTGAAGCTTTCTTT. Its protein product is CASSPRTNTEAFF.

CDR3 DNA sequence: TGCAGCGTTGTAGGCGGGGGAAGCTCCTACAATGAGCAGTTCTTC. Translated: CSVVGGGSSYNEQFF. The chain employs TRBV29-1 and TRBJ2-1; 7 bases line up with TRBD2. Looked up from germline, CDR1 is SQVTM and CDR2 is ANQGSEA. This CDR3 has 15 amino acids. Germline trimming cut 4 bases from V and 0 bases from J; bases unmatched to any gene: 6.